Below, 14 T cell receptor beta chains from the same sample are listed, as sequenced in a study of blood T cell repertoires in COVID-19. Generated by immunoSEQ multiplex PCR, the TCRdb table keeps only in-frame clones and is missing some. The sample includes 97,000 or so clones, around 87% of them seen just once. Specimen: peripheral blood. The receptor set was obtained from a man aged 45-65 years with active or convalescent COVID-19.

The V call is TRBV5-4, the J call TRBJ2-2; 9 bases fit TRBD1. The germline CDR1 and CDR2 sequences are SGHNT and YYREEE (reference sequence). CDR3 size: 15 residues. With V trimmed by 1 base and J by 4 bases, 2 bases remained unmatched. CDR3 sequence (DNA): TGTGCCAGCAGCTTGTTGGACAGGGGCACCGGGGAGCTGTTTTTT. It specifies CASSLLDRGTGELFF.

The CDR3: CASSPLAAYPYEQYF. CDR3 coding DNA: TGTGCCAGCAGCCCACTAGCGGCCTACCCCTACGAGCAGTACTTC. The V and J genes are TRBV6-2 or TRBV6-3 and TRBJ2-7; 8 bases are a match to TRBD2. The CDR3 has 15 residues. Germline trimming cut 6 bases from V and 2 bases from J; bases unmatched to any gene: 9. Germline CDR1 MNHEY, CDR2 SVGEGT.

The CDR3 nucleotides read TGTGCCAGCAGCGCACGGACAAAGACCGGGGAGCTGTTTTTT. Translated: CASSARTKTGELFF. This chain links TRBV3-1 (or the pseudogene TRBV3-2) with TRBJ2-2, with D maybe TRBD1 (5 bases). CDR3 length equals 14 residues. Germline CDR1 and CDR2: LGHDT and YNNKEL (reference sequence). Trimming cost V 5 bases and J 5 bases, with 12 bases left between them.

J is TRBJ2-3 and V is TRBV2, with D possibly TRBD2 on 5 matching bases. This CDR3 contains 14 residues. The V gene lost 6 bases and the J gene lost 1 base, with 11 bases spanning the gap. Germline CDR1 reads SNHLY; CDR2 reads FYNNEI. CDR3 nucleotide sequence: TGTGCCAGCAGGGCGGGTTACGGCACAGATACGCAGTATTTT. It encodes CASRAGYGTDTQYF.

V and J are TRBV5-1 and TRBJ1-5; 7 bases are shared with TRBD1. V shed 5 bases, J shed 0 bases, and the junction held 17 bases outside the gene matches. The CDR3 totals 19 residues. Germline V gene lookup returns CDR1 SGHRS and CDR2 YFSETQ. The CDR3 DNA follows: TGCGCCAGCAGAAAAGACCGGGACAGAGGGAAGGCTAGCAATCAGCCCCAGCATTTT. Its protein product is CASRKDRDRGKASNQPQHF.

This chain joins TRBV10-3 and TRBJ2-5; no clear D. Germline CDR1 ENHRY, CDR2 SYGVKD. The CDR3 totals 12 residues. V lost 10 bases to trimming and J lost 4 bases, with 13 bases between them. The CDR3 protein is CATVDLGETQYF. The CDR3, as DNA: TGTGCCACGGTAGACTTGGGAGAGACCCAGTACTTC.

The chain has TRBV3-1 (or the pseudogene TRBV3-2) and TRBJ1-2, with 12 bases identical to TRBD1. The CDR3 sequence is 17 residues long. After removal of 4 bases from V and 9 bases from J, the junction contained 15 bases not matched to a gene. Per germline, CDR1 LGHDT and CDR2 YNNKEL (reference sequence). In DNA, the CDR3 is TGTGCCAGCAGCCGAATAATCCCGGGACAGGGGGCTGAGAGCTACACCTTC. Its translation is CASSRIIPGQGAESYTF.

This chain links TRBV19 with TRBJ2-6; the D gene is possibly TRBD1 (6 bases). CDR1 and CDR2 from the germline V gene are LNHDA and SQIVND (reference sequence). The CDR3 has 15 amino acids. Between the trimmed V and J ends, which lost 8 bases and 2 bases, there was a span of 13 bases. The CDR3 DNA follows: TGTGCCAGTGGGGACATATCTACTGGGGCCAACGTCCTGACTTTC. Its protein product is CASGDISTGANVLTF.

This clone has only a few counts. V gene TRBV28 combines with J gene TRBJ2-1, with D maybe TRBD1 (6 bases). The CDR3 totals 13 residues. V was clipped by 7 bases and J by 12 bases, with 19 bases between them. CDR1 is MDHEN and CDR2 is SYDVKM in the germline V gene. CDR3 DNA sequence: TGTGCCAGCACCCCTGGACAGTCTAGTGGGCAGTTCTTC. Translated: CASTPGQSSGQFF. The whole variable domain, remainder taken from reference TRBV28 and TRBJ2-1, is DVKVTQSSRYLVKRTGEKVFLECVQDMDHENMFWYRQDPGLGLRLIYFSYDVKMKEKGDIPEGYSVSREKKERFSLILESASTNQTSMYLCASTPGQSSGQFFGPGTRLTVL.

The rearrangement uses TRBV19 and TRBJ1-2; TRBD1 aligns across 9 bases. The length of the CDR3 is 13 residues. The V and J ends lost 5 bases and 5 bases, in that order; junction bases with no gene match: 3. CDR1 is LNHDA, CDR2 SQIVND, per germline (reference sequence). This chain's CDR3 is CASSVGQGYGYTF. The CDR3 DNA reads as TGTGCCAGTAGTGTCGGACAGGGGTATGGCTACACCTTC.

The J gene is TRBJ1-6, the V gene TRBV6-5, with D tentatively TRBD1 (5 bases). V was trimmed by 4 bases and J by 2 bases, leaving 12 bases between them. The germline V gene has CDR1 MNHEY and CDR2 SVGAGI. CDR3 length: 16 residues. CDR3: CASSSGGVTYNSPLHF. The CDR3 coding sequence is TGTGCCAGCAGTTCGGGGGGGGTCACCTATAATTCACCCCTCCACTTT.

This clone was picked up a small number of times. Other nucleotide sequences in the sample specify the same CDR3. V and J are TRBV6-5 and TRBJ2-7; 11 bases fit TRBD1. The CDR3 consists of 14 residues. Trimming cost V 2 bases and J 3 bases; bases outside gene matches: 0. Germline V CDR1 and CDR2: MNHEY, SVGAGI. The CDR3 protein is CASSYGTGGYEQYF. DNA of the CDR3: TGTGCCAGCAGTTACGGGACAGGGGGCTACGAGCAGTACTTC.

The genes are TRBV5-1 and TRBJ2-1; perhaps TRBD2 as D (6 bases). V was pared by 4 bases and J by 8 bases, with 19 bases between. This CDR3 region has 15 residues. CDR1 is SGHRS, CDR2 YFSETQ, per germline. CDR3 region: CASSPEGTGGDEQFF. CDR3 in DNA: TGCGCCAGCAGCCCTGAAGGGACTGGAGGGGATGAGCAGTTCTTC.

This sequence joins TRBV3-1 (or the pseudogene TRBV3-2) and TRBJ2-2; the D gene is possibly TRBD1 (5 bases). The CDR3 consists of 16 residues. Trimming pared 0 bases from V and 3 bases from J, leaving 11 bases between. Germline values: CDR1 LGHDT, CDR2 YNNKEL (reference sequence). In DNA, the CDR3 is TGTGCCAGCAGCCAAGAGGCGGACATTTACACCGGGGAGCTGTTTTTT. The encoded protein is CASSQEADIYTGELFF.